The rows below give T cell receptor beta chains drawn from one sample of a study of blood T cell repertoires in COVID-19. Sequenced by immunoSEQ multiplex PCR; TCRdb stores in-frame clones only, minus some. The table has about 100,000 clones, around nine tenths seen once. The sequenced material came from peripheral blood. The receptors were gathered from a man at least 80 years old with acute or convalescent COVID-19. CDR3s include the opening cysteine and the closing phenylalanine or tryptophan. D genes are given only for firm matches. Rows may omit the clone size; those that give it use once, few, many or a size class.

cdr3_nt,cdr3_aa,j_call,d_call,v_call,clone_size
TGTGCCAGCAGTGAACCGGGGGTTATTTACGAGCAGTACTTC,CASSEPGVIYEQYF,TRBJ2-7,.,TRBV6-1,.
TGTGCCAGCAAGGGACAGGGCTACAATGAGCAGTTCTTC,CASKGQGYNEQFF,TRBJ2-1,TRBD1,TRBV6-5,.
TGTGCCAGCTCGTCCGGGACTAGTGCCACAGATACGCAGTATTTT,CASSSGTSATDTQYF,TRBJ2-3,TRBD2,TRBV18,.
TGTGCCAGTAGTTCCCGACGGGAAGACAATGAGCAGTTCTTC,CASSSRREDNEQFF,TRBJ2-1,.,TRBV19,.
TGTGCCAGCAGCGTAGGCATTAGCGGGCAGAACATTCAGTACTTC,CASSVGISGQNIQYF,TRBJ2-4,TRBD2,TRBV9,.
TGTGCCAGCAGTAACAGTGGCGTGAAGACCCAGTACTTC,CASSNSGVKTQYF,TRBJ2-5,.,TRBV28,.
TGCGCCAGCAGCCAAGATCGAGGGAAGGATGGCTACACCTTC,CASSQDRGKDGYTF,TRBJ1-2,.,TRBV4-3,.
TGTGCCAGCAGTCGGACAGGGTGGGGGTACGGCTACACCTTC,CASSRTGWGYGYTF,TRBJ1-2,TRBD1,TRBV28,once
TGTGCCAGCACAAACAGCGGGAGAGGCACAGATACGCAGTATTTT,CASTNSGRGTDTQYF,TRBJ2-3,TRBD2,TRBV6-5,.
TGTGCCAGCAGTTCGAGAAACTATGGCTACACCTTC,CASSSRNYGYTF,TRBJ1-2,.,TRBV28,.
TGTGCCAGCAGTGAACCAGGGCGGGAGACCCAGTACTTC,CASSEPGRETQYF,TRBJ2-5,.,TRBV25-1,.
TGTGCCAGCAGCTTGGGGAGGGTGAGGATCTATGGCTACACCTTC,CASSLGRVRIYGYTF,TRBJ1-2,.,TRBV5-6,once
TGTGCCAGCAGCTTACAGGGTGTTGGAAACACCATATATTTT,CASSLQGVGNTIYF,TRBJ1-3,.,TRBV7-9,once
TGTGCCAGCAGCTCGGAACAGGGGGTTGTCGAGCAGTACTTC,CASSSEQGVVEQYF,TRBJ2-7,TRBD1,TRBV9,.
TGTGCCAGCAGCGCGGGACTTCTAAACAATGAGCAGTTCTTC,CASSAGLLNNEQFF,TRBJ2-1,.,TRBV6-5,.
TGTGCCAGCAGCAAAGGAGAGACAGAATGGGAAAAACTGTTTTTT,CASSKGETEWEKLFF,TRBJ1-4,.,TRBV21-1,.
TGTGCCATCATTAGACTAGCGGGGCCCGCTGAGCAGTTCTTC,CAIIRLAGPAEQFF,TRBJ2-1,TRBD2,TRBV10-3,.
TGTGCCAGCAGCCGGTGGGGGACTAGCGAACAAGAGACCCAGTACTTC,CASSRWGTSEQETQYF,TRBJ2-5,TRBD2,TRBV7-2,few
TGTGCCAGCAGTACGGGGGGGCTAGCGGGAGATGAGCAGTTCTTC,CASSTGGLAGDEQFF,TRBJ2-1,TRBD2,TRBV6-5,.
TGTGCCACCAGTGACCTAGGACAGGGATCCCCCGGGGAGCTGTTTTTT,CATSDLGQGSPGELFF,TRBJ2-2,TRBD1,TRBV24-1,.
TGTGCCAGCAGCTCCAGGCCCCCTGTAAAAGAGACCCAGTACTTC,CASSSRPPVKETQYF,TRBJ2-5,.,TRBV7-2,.
TGCGCCAGCAGCGTTGGGGGGACTAGCGTCTACAATGAGCAGTTCTTC,CASSVGGTSVYNEQFF,TRBJ2-1,TRBD2,TRBV5-1,.
TGTGCCAGCAGCTTAAGGGACACCGGAGGGGAGCTGTTTTTT,CASSLRDTGGELFF,TRBJ2-2,.,TRBV7-9,.
TGTGCCAGCAGTATTCCGGGACAGGGCAAGTTAAGCGAGCAGTACTTC,CASSIPGQGKLSEQYF,TRBJ2-7,TRBD1,TRBV28,.
TGTGCCAGCAGCTTACAGGGAAACGGCTACACCTTC,CASSLQGNGYTF,TRBJ1-2,.,TRBV7-9,few
TGCAGCGTTGGCAGGACAGGGACCTACGAGCAGTACTTC,CSVGRTGTYEQYF,TRBJ2-7,TRBD1,TRBV29-1,few
TGTGCCAGCAGCACTAGCGGGCCGAACACCGGGGAGCTGTTTTTT,CASSTSGPNTGELFF,TRBJ2-2,TRBD2,TRBV5-6,.
TGTGCCAGCAGTCCCGGCGGTAGCGGGAGGGGGGAGCAGTTCTTC,CASSPGGSGRGEQFF,TRBJ2-1,TRBD2,TRBV27,.
TGTGCCAGCAGTTTACGGAGGGAAAAACTGTTTTTT,CASSLRREKLFF,TRBJ1-4,.,TRBV28,.